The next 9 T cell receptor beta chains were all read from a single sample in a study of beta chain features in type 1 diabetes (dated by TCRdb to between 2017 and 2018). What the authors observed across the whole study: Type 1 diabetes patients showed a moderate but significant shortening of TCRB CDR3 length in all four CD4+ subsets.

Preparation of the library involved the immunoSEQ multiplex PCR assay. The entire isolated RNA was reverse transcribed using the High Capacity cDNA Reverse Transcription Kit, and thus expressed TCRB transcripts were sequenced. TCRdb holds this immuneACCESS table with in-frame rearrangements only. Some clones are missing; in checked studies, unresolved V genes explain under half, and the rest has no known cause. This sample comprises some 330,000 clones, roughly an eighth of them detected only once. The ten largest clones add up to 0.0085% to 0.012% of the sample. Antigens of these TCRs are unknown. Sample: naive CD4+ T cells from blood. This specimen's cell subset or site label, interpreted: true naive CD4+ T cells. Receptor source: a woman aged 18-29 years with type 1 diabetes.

The CDR3 sequence is CASSVKGGYGYTF. CDR3 nucleotides: TGTGCCAGCAGCGTAAAAGGGGGCTATGGCTACACCTTC. The chain has TRBV9 and TRBJ1-2; TRBD1 might be the D (6 bases). There are 13 residues in the CDR3. Germline assignment: CDR1 SGDLS and CDR2 YYNGEE. Deletions cut 1 base from V and 4 bases from J, with 8 bases between. The variable domain in full, completed from reference TRBV9 and TRBJ1-2, reads DSGVTQTPKHLITATGQRVTLRCSPRSGDLSVYWYQQSLDQGLQFLIQYYNGEERAKGNILERFSAQQFPDLHSELNLSSLELGDSALYFCASSVKGGYGYTFGSGTRLTVV.

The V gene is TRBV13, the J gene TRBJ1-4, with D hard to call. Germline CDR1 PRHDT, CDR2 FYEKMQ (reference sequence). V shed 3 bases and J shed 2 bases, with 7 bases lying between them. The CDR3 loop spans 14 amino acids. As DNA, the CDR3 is TGTGCCAGCAGCTTTGGGAGTACTAATGAAAAACTGTTTTTT. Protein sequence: CASSFGSTNEKLFF. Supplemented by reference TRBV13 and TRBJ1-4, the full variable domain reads AAGVIQSPRHLIKEKRETATLKCYPIPRHDTVYWYQQGPGQDPQFLISFYEKMQSDKGSIPDRFSAQQFSDYHSELNMSSLELGDSALYFCASSFGSTNEKLFFGSGTQLSVL.

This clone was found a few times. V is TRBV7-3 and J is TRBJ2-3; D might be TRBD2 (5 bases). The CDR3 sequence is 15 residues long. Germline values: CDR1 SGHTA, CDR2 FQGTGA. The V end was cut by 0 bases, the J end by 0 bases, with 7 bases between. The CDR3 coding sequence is TGTGCCAGCAGCTTAACTAGCGTAAGCACAGATACGCAGTATTTT. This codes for CASSLTSVSTDTQYF.

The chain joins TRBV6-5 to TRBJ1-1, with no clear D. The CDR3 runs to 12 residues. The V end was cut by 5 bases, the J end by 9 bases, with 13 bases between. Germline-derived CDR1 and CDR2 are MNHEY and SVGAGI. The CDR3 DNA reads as TGTGCCAGCAGTAAAGCAACGGGTCAAGCTTTCTTT. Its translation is CASSKATGQAFF.

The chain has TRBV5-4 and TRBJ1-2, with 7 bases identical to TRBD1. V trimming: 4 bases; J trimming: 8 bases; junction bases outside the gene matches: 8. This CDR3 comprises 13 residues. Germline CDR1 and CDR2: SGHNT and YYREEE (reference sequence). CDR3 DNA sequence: TGTGCCAGCAGCCGAGACAGGGTAGGGGGCTACACCTTC. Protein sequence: CASSRDRVGGYTF.

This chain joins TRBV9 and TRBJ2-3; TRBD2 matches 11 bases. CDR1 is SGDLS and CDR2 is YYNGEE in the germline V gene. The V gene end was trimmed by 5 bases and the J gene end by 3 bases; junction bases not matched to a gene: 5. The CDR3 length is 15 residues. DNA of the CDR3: TGTGCCAGCAGTGAACTAGCGGGGGTAACAGATACGCAGTATTTT. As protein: CASSELAGVTDTQYF.

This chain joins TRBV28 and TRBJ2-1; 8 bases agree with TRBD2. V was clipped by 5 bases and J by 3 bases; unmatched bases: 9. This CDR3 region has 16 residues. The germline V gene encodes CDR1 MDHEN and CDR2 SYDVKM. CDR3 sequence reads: CASSPTSGVGYNEQFF. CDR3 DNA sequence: TGTGCCAGCAGTCCTACTAGCGGAGTGGGCTACAATGAGCAGTTCTTC.

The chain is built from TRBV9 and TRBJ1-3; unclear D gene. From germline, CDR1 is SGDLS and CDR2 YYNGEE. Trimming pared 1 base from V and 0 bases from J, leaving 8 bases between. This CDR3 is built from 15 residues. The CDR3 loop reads CASSVSTRSGNTIYF. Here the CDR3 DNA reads TGTGCCAGCAGCGTATCGACTCGCTCTGGAAACACCATATATTTT.

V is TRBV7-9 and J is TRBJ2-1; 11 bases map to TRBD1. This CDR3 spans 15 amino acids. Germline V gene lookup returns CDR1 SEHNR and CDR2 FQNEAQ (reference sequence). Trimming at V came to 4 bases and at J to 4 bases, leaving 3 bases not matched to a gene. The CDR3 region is CASSYGTGGYNEQFF. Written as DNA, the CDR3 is TGTGCCAGCAGCTACGGGACAGGGGGATACAATGAGCAGTTCTTC.